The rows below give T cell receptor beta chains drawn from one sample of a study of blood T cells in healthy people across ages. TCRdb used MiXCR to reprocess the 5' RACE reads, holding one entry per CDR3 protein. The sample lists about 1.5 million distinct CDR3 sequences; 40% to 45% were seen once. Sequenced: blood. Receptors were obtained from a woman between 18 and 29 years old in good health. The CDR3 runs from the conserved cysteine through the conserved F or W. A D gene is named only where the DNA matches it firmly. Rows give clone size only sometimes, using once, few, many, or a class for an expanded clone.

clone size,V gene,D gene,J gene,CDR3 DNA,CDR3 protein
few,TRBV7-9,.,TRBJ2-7,TGTGCCAGCAGCCCGAACAGCGGACTATCCTACGAGCAGTACTTC,CASSPNSGLSYEQYF
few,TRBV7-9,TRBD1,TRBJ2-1,TGTGCCAGCAGCTTAGTGGTCAGGGGGATCAATGAGCAGTTCTTC,CASSLVVRGINEQFF
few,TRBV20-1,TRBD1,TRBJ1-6,TGCAGTGCCAACACACAGGGGGCCACTTCTAATTCACCCCTCCACTTT,CSANTQGATSNSPLHF
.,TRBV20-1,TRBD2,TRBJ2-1,TGCAGTGCCCCGAACCGGCGGGGGTACAATGAGCAGTTCTTC,CSAPNRRGYNEQFF
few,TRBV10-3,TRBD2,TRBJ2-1,TGTGCCATCAGTGACGCAAGCGGGGGATACAATGAGCAGTTCTTC,CAISDASGGYNEQFF
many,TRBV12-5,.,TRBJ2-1,TGTGCTAGTGGTTTGGTACCTCTTAAGGGGAATGAGCAGTTCTTC,CASGLVPLKGNEQFF
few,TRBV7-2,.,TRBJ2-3,TGTGCCAGCAGCTTCACAGGGCATACGCAGTATTTT,CASSFTGHTQYF
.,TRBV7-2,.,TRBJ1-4,TGTGCCAGCAGCCCGGGGGAGGCACAAAATGAAAAACTGTTTTTT,CASSPGEAQNEKLFF
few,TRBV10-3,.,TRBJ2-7,TGTGCCACCCGGAGGGGGTTTTCCTACAATGAGCAGTACTTC,CATRRGFSYNEQYF
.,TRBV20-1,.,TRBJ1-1,TGCAGTGCTAGAGATCGGCTCCTCGAGGGTTTCTTT,CSARDRLLEGFF
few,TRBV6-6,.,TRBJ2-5,TGTGCCAGCAGTTGGGCAGCGGACACTACACAAGAGACCCAGTACTTC,CASSWAADTTQETQYF
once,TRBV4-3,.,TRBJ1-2,TGCGCCAGCAGCCAAGTGGTTCAATATGGCTACACCTTC,CASSQVVQYGYTF
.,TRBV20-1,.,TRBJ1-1,TGCAGTGCTCGGACACGCAACACTGAAGCTTTCTTT,CSARTRNTEAFF
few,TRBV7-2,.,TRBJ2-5,TGTGCCAGCAGCTTATCGGTCTACACAGAGACCCAGTACTTC,CASSLSVYTETQYF
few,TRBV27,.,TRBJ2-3,TGTGCCAGCAGCCCCACCAAAACAGATACGCAGTATTTT,CASSPTKTDTQYF
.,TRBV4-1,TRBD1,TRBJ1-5,TGCGCCAGCAGCCAAGGACGTCTCCGGGACAGGGTCAATCAGCCCCAGCATTTT,CASSQGRLRDRVNQPQHF
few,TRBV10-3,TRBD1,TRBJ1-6,TGTGCCATCCGCGAACAGGGGGTGAATTCACCCCTCCACTTT,CAIREQGVNSPLHF
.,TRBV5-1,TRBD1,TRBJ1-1,TGCGCCAGTAGGGAACAGGGGGTCGACACTGAAGCTTTCTTT,CASREQGVDTEAFF
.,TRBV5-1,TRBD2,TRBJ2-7,TGCGCCAGCAGTGGGAGGGACTCCTACGAGCAGTACTTC,CASSGRDSYEQYF
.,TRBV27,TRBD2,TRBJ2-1,TGTGCCAGCACCCGATTAGCGGGAGGATTTAAAGGGCAGTTCTTC,CASTRLAGGFKGQFF
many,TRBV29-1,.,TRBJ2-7,TGCAGCGTTGAGGGAGGCCAGACCTACGAGCAGTACTTC,CSVEGGQTYEQYF
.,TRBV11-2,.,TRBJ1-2,TGTGCCAGCAAACGGGGGCTTGGCGGCTACACCTTC,CASKRGLGGYTF
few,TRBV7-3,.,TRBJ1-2,TGTGCCAGCAGCTTACGGTTGCAGAACTATGGCTACACCTTC,CASSLRLQNYGYTF
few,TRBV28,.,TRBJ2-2,TGTGCCAGCAGTTCAGAAAGCGGGGAGCTGTTTTTT,CASSSESGELFF
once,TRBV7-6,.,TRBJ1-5,TGTGCCAGCAGCGTGATACAGGGTGGTCCGCGTCAGCCCCAGCATTTT,CASSVIQGGPRQPQHF
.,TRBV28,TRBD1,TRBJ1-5,TGTGCCAGCAGCCGAGACAGGGTGCAACAGCCCCAGCATTTT,CASSRDRVQQPQHF
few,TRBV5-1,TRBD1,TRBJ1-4,TGCGCCAGCAGCTCGCGGACAGGGAATGAAAAACTGTTTTTT,CASSSRTGNEKLFF
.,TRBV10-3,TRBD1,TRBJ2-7,TGTGCCATCAGTGAGACGGGGGACAGGGCTCACGAGCAGTACTTC,CAISETGDRAHEQYF
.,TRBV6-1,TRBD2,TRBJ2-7,TGTGCCAGTAGACTAGCGGGAATATACGAGCAGTACTTC,CASRLAGIYEQYF
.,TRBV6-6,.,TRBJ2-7,TGTGCCAGCGCCAAGGGCCGGAGCTCCTACGAGCAGTACTTC,CASAKGRSSYEQYF
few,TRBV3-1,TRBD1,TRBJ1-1,TGTGCCAGCAGCCTTCTTCTACAGGGGACTTTCTTT,CASSLLLQGTFF
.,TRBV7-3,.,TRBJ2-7,TGTGCCAGCAGCTTAAGGGTGGGAGAGGCCCAGTACTTC,CASSLRVGEAQYF
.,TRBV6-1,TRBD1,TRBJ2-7,TGTGCCATTTCGACAGGGCAGAACTACGAGCAGTACTTC,CAISTGQNYEQYF
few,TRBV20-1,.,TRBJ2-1,TGCAGTGCTAGAGATAGACTTCGTGAGCAGTTCTTC,CSARDRLREQFF
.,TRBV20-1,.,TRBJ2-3,TGCAGTGCTTTGTTGGCCCGCTTGGATACGCAGTATTTT,CSALLARLDTQYF
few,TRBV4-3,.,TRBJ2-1,TGCGCCAGCAGCCCAGCCCACCGACTGGAAAACAATGAGCAGTTCTTC,CASSPAHRLENNEQFF
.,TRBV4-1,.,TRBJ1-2,TGCGCCAGCAGCCACGTGCTGGGACCGAGGGGGAATTATGGCTACACCTTC,CASSHVLGPRGNYGYTF
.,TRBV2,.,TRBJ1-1,TGTGCCAGCAGTGAACGGGCCGGGAACACTGAAGCTTTCTTT,CASSERAGNTEAFF
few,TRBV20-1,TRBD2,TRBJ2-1,TGCAGTGCGCCTATAGCGGGGGCCTCCTACAATGAGCAGTTCTTC,CSAPIAGASYNEQFF
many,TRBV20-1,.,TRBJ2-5,TGCAGTGCTGGGGCCAGGGAGACCCAGTACTTC,CSAGARETQYF
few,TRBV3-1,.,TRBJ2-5,TGTGCCAGCAGCCCCTTTAGCGGCCTTTACCAAGAGACCCAGTACTTC,CASSPFSGLYQETQYF
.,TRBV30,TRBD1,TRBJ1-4,TGTGCCTGTCTGGACAGGGAACGCGAAAAACTGTTTTTT,CACLDREREKLFF
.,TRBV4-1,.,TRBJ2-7,TGCACCAGCAGCCAAGTTCGTTTCAGGATTTACGAGCAGTACTTC,CTSSQVRFRIYEQYF
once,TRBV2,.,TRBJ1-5,TGTGCCAGCAGCGCACAAGACGGTAGCAATCAGCCCCAGCATTTT,CASSAQDGSNQPQHF
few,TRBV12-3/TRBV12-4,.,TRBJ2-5,TGTGCCAGCAGTTTCAAACACCACCAAGAGACCCAGTACTTC,CASSFKHHQETQYF
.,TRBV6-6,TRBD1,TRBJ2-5,TGTGCCAGCAGGCCAGGGGGCACAGAGACCCAGTACTTC,CASRPGGTETQYF
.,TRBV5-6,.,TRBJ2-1,TGTGCCAGCAGCGTGGGGGCAGACTATGGTGAGCAGTTCTTC,CASSVGADYGEQFF
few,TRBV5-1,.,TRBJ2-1,TGCGCCAGCAGCTTGGATGTTTTCGTGAATGAGCAGTTCTTC,CASSLDVFVNEQFF
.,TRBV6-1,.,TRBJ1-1,TGTGCCAGCAGTGACAGATACCGAAGGGAAGCTTTCTTT,CASSDRYRREAFF
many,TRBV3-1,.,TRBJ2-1,TGTGCCAGCAGTGAAGACAATGAGCAGTTCTTC,CASSEDNEQFF
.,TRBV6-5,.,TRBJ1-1,TGTGCCAGCAGTTACGAGGGAACGGGAGGGTGGAAGACTGAAGCTTTCTTT,CASSYEGTGGWKTEAFF
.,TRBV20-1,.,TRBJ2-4,TGCAGTGCTAGAGTAAGGGGGGGTTTTGGAGAGCAGTACTTC,CSARVRGGFGEQYF
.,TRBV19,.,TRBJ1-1,TGTGCCAGTAGTATCCCCCACCGGGGAGTCACTGAAGCTTTCTTT,CASSIPHRGVTEAFF
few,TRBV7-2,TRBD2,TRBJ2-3,TGTGCCAGCAGCCGGACTAGCGGGGAAGATACGCAGTATTTT,CASSRTSGEDTQYF
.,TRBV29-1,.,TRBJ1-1,TGCAGCGCCTCGCCGGGTGGTGACACTGAAGCTTTCTTT,CSASPGGDTEAFF
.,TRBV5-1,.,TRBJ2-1,TGCGCCAGCAGCTTGGCTGCGGGGGCGGGTAATGAGCAGTTCTTC,CASSLAAGAGNEQFF